The 5 T cell receptor beta chains presented below share a single source sample, sequenced in a study of blood T cell repertoires in COVID-19. The method was immunoSEQ multiplex PCR; TCRdb's version includes in-frame clones alone and lacks a portion of them. This sample has tens of thousands of clones; 80% to 90% occur once, and the top ten carry 5.6%. Sequenced sample: peripheral blood. Source of these receptors: a woman aged 55-69 years with acute or convalescent COVID-19.

The chain uses TRBV2 and TRBJ2-2; the match to TRBD1 covers 7 bases. This CDR3 is built from 15 residues. J was trimmed by 8 bases and V by 4 bases; bases with no gene match: 10. In germline, CDR1 is SNHLY, CDR2 FYNNEI. The DNA for the CDR3 is TGTGCCAGCAGTGTTCAGGGGGTGGTGGTAGGGGAGCTGTTTTTT. This sequence encodes CASSVQGVVVGELFF.

The gene calls are TRBV18 and TRBJ2-7, with TRBD1 matching over 9 bases. Germline-derived CDR1 and CDR2 are KGHSH and LQKENI. The CDR3 covers 16 residues. Germline trimming cut 4 bases from V and 2 bases from J; bases unmatched to any gene: 9. CDR3: CASSLGPGTGTYEQYF. In DNA, the CDR3 is TGTGCCAGCTCACTCGGACCCGGGACAGGGACCTACGAGCAGTACTTC.

V and J are TRBV19 and TRBJ1-5; 7 bases fit TRBD1. Trimming took 11 bases from V and 0 from J; bases not matched to a gene: 7. The germline CDR1 and CDR2 sequences are LNHDA and SQIVND (reference sequence). The CDR3 spans 14 residues. This CDR3 is CAGEGAYSNQPQHF. The CDR3 region has the DNA TGTGCCGGAGAGGGGGCCTATAGCAATCAGCCCCAGCATTTT. The entire variable domain, with the rest obtained from reference TRBV19 and TRBJ1-5, is as follows: DGGITQSPKYLFRKEGQNVTLSCEQNLNHDAMYWYRQDPGQGLRLIYYSQIVNDFQKGDIAEGYSVSREKKESFPLTVTSAQKNPTAFYLCAGEGAYSNQPQHFGDGTRLSIL.

The chain is built from TRBV18 and TRBJ1-1; D not certain. Trimming pared 2 bases from V and 0 bases from J, leaving 13 bases between. The germline V gene encodes CDR1 KGHSH and CDR2 LQKENI. This CDR3 is built from 16 residues. As DNA, the CDR3 is TGTGCCAGCTCACCAAGTGTGGAGCAGTTGAACACTGAAGCTTTCTTT. Translation: CASSPSVEQLNTEAFF.

The J gene is TRBJ2-1, the V gene TRBV4-2, with D tentatively TRBD2 (6 bases). Per the germline V gene, CDR1 is LGHNA and CDR2 is YNFKEQ. The CDR3 covers 16 residues. V lost 0 bases, J lost 4 bases, and 13 bases lay in between. CDR3 in DNA: TGTGCCAGCAGCCAAGAGGAGGGGTTGAGATACAATGAGCAGTTCTTC. It is translated as CASSQEEGLRYNEQFF.